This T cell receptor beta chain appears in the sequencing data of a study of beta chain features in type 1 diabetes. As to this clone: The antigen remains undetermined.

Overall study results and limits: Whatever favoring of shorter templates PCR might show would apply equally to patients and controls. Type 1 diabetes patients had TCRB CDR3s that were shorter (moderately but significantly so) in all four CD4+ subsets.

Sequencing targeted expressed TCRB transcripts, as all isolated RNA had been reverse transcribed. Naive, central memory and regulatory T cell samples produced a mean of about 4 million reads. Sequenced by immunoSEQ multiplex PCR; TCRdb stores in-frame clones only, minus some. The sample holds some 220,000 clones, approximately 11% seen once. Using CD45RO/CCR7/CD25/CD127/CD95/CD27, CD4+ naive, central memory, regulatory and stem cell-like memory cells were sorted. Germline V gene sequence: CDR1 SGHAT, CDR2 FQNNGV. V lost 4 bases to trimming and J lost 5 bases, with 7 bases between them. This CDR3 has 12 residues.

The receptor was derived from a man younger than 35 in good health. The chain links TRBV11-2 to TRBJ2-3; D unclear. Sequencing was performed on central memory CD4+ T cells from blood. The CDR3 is CASSYDEDTQYF. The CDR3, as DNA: TGTGCCAGCAGCTATGACGAAGATACGCAGTATTTT. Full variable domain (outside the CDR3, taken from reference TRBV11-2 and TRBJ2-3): EAGVAQSPRYKIIEKRQSVAFWCNPISGHATLYWYQQILGQGPKLLIQFQNNGVVDDSQLPKDRFSAERLKGVDSTLKIQPAKLEDSAVYLCASSYDEDTQYFGPGTRLTVL.